These T cell receptor beta chains were read from a single sample in a study of OX40 agonist ivuxolimab in advanced cancers. Repertoires were generated with immunoSEQ multiplex PCR, while TCRdb's copy carries only in-frame clones and drops some. Of 74,000 or so clones in the sample, 80% to 90% were seen once. The starting material was CD4+ or CD8+ T cells sorted from blood, obtained in a trial of the OX40 agonist ivuxolimab. The receptors here all came from an adult with an advanced solid tumor such as melanoma, head and neck, liver or kidney cancer. Each CDR3 is given with its conserved first and last residue. D genes are given only for firm matches. Expanded clones are given a class, and other clones once, few, many or no size at all.

clone_size	v_call	j_call	d_call	cdr3_length	cdr3_aa	cdr3_nt
-	TRBV10-1	TRBJ2-3	-	15	CASSRPPRGGDTQYF	TGCGCCAGCAGCCGACCCCCCCGCGGTGGGGATACGCAGTATTTT
-	TRBV5-4	TRBJ1-2	TRBD1	15	CASSLETGVYYGYTF	TGTGCCAGCAGCTTGGAGACAGGGGTATATTATGGCTACACCTTC
-	TRBV10-3	TRBJ1-5	TRBD1	15	CAISGDRADNQPQHF	TGTGCCATCAGTGGCGACAGGGCTGACAATCAGCCCCAGCATTTT
-	TRBV4-1	TRBJ2-3	TRBD2	14	CASSPPGGGDTQYF	TGCGCCAGCAGCCCCCCCGGGGGGGGAGATACGCAGTATTTT
-	TRBV7-2	TRBJ2-1	-	13	CASSRGRAGEQFF	TGTGCCAGCAGCAGAGGCCGGGCGGGCGAGCAGTTCTTC
-	TRBV5-1	TRBJ2-1	TRBD2	15	CASSSAGVRYNEQFF	TGCGCCAGCAGCTCCGCGGGGGTCCGCTACAATGAGCAGTTCTTC
-	TRBV2	TRBJ2-6	-	17	CAKSGTGASSGANVLTF	TGTGCCAAAAGCGGGACAGGAGCCTCCTCTGGGGCCAACGTCCTGACTTTC
-	TRBV6-5	TRBJ1-5	TRBD1	14	CASSRTGGRSPQHF	TGTGCCAGCAGTCGGACAGGGGGCCGATCGCCCCAGCATTTT
-	TRBV14	TRBJ2-7	TRBD2	13	CASSNSGLDEQYF	TGTGCCAGCAGCAATAGCGGGCTCGACGAGCAGTACTTC
-	TRBV28	TRBJ2-7	-	14	CASSLQGTSYEQYF	TGTGCCAGCAGTTTACAGGGGACTTCCTACGAGCAGTACTTC
-	TRBV19	TRBJ2-6	-	15	CASKAGSSGANVLTF	TGTGCCAGTAAAGCAGGGAGCTCTGGGGCCAACGTCCTGACTTTC
-	TRBV7-9	TRBJ1-4	-	15	CASSLWAATNEKLFF	TGTGCCAGCAGCTTATGGGCCGCAACTAATGAAAAACTGTTTTTT
-	TRBV29-1	TRBJ2-5	TRBD2	13	CSVAGGSGQTQYF	TGCAGCGTTGCTGGCGGGAGCGGCCAGACCCAGTACTTC
once	TRBV9	TRBJ2-5	TRBD1	15	CASSARTGGQETQYF	TGTGCCAGCAGCGCGAGGACAGGGGGCCAAGAGACCCAGTACTTC
-	TRBV5-4	TRBJ2-2	TRBD1	17	CASSQPGTGRNTGELFF	TGTGCCAGCAGCCAACCAGGGACAGGGAGGAACACCGGGGAGCTGTTTTTT
-	TRBV14	TRBJ2-5	TRBD2	15	CASGTSGGSRETQYF	TGTGCCAGCGGGACTAGCGGGGGGTCAAGGGAGACCCAGTACTTC
-	TRBV9	TRBJ2-5	TRBD1	16	CASSVAPAGGMKTQYF	TGTGCCAGCAGCGTAGCCCCGGCAGGGGGCATGAAGACCCAGTACTTC
-	TRBV28	TRBJ2-6	-	13	CASSIGGANVLTF	TGTGCCAGCAGTATCGGTGGGGCCAACGTCCTGACTTTC
-	TRBV28	TRBJ2-3	-	18	CASSPARVTRRETDTQYF	TGTGCCAGCAGTCCCGCCCGGGTGACTCGGAGGGAAACAGATACGCAGTATTTT
-	TRBV6-5	TRBJ1-5	TRBD1	15	CASSYSAAGGQPQHF	TGTGCCAGCAGTTACTCGGCGGCAGGGGGCCAGCCCCAGCATTTT
-	TRBV5-1	TRBJ2-7	-	13	CASSLVGRGEQYF	TGCGCCAGCAGCTTGGTAGGGCGGGGCGAGCAGTACTTC
-	TRBV4-2	TRBJ2-7	-	14	CASSQVSGDYEQYF	TGTGCCAGCAGCCAGGTCTCAGGGGACTACGAGCAGTACTTC
-	TRBV2	TRBJ1-2	TRBD1	12	CASKTTGPSYTF	TGTGCCAGCAAGACGACAGGGCCTAGCTACACCTTC
-	TRBV5-1	TRBJ2-3	-	19	CASSLYSGRGDRWADTQYF	TGCGCCAGCAGCTTGTACTCCGGCAGGGGGGATCGGTGGGCGGATACGCAGTATTTT
-	TRBV27	TRBJ2-7	TRBD1	17	CASRRGTELLQAYEQYF	TGTGCCAGCAGGAGGGGGACAGAACTCCTCCAGGCCTACGAGCAGTACTTC
-	TRBV28	TRBJ1-1	-	15	CASSSPSGENTEAFF	TGTGCCAGCAGTTCCCCCTCCGGCGAGAACACTGAAGCTTTCTTT
-	TRBV23-1	TRBJ1-5	TRBD1	16	CASSPLLDRESQPQHF	TGCGCCAGCAGTCCCCTCTTGGACAGGGAGTCTCAGCCCCAGCATTTT
-	TRBV29-1	TRBJ2-7	TRBD2	13	CSVAGGLAVKEYF	TGCAGCGTTGCAGGGGGACTAGCGGTTAAGGAGTACTTC
-	TRBV2	TRBJ2-5	-	14	CASSVWTTQETQYF	TGTGCCAGCAGTGTCTGGACAACCCAAGAGACCCAGTACTTC